These 21 T cell receptor beta chains came from one sample sequenced in a study of CD8 T cells in ankylosing spondylitis. Whole-study findings and limits: Characteristic of ankylosing spondylitis blood, it appeared, was a TCR beta motif comprising several highly homologous variants.

A single record per CDR3 protein comes from TCRdb applying MiXCR to the 5' RACE reads. The data show about 210,000 distinct CDR3 sequences, more than 5.5% seen once. What these receptors recognize is not known. What was sequenced was blood, either unsorted or a sorted T cell fraction (not recorded which). The source is a male donor with ankylosing spondylitis.

Only a few counts were recorded for this clonotype. V and J are TRBV7-9 and TRBJ2-7, with D perhaps matching TRBD2 (5 bases). The germline gives CDR1 SEHNR, CDR2 FQNEAQ (reference sequence). This CDR3 region has 12 residues. The V end was cut by 5 bases, the J end by 4 bases, with 9 bases between. CDR3 nucleotide sequence: TGTGCCAGCAGCCACGGACTTTACGAGCAGTACTTC. Protein: CASSHGLYEQYF.

CDR3 residues: CASSDRGFSNQPQHF. The CDR3 DNA reads TGTGCCAGCAGCGACAGGGGATTCAGCAATCAGCCCCAGCATTTT. The V and J genes are TRBV6-4 and TRBJ1-5, with 8 positions matching TRBD1. V lost 6 bases to trimming and J lost 1 base; unmatched junction nucleotides: 5. This CDR3 has 15 amino acids. Germline V lookup: CDR1 MRHNA, CDR2 SNTAGT.

This clonotype was observed at least ten times. V usage is TRBV4-2 and J usage is TRBJ1-3; the D is unclear. V lost 0 bases, J lost 8 bases, and 8 bases lay in between. The germline V gene has CDR1 LGHNA and CDR2 YNFKEQ. This CDR3 has 13 residues. This CDR3 reads CASSQDRGYTIYF. In nucleotides, the CDR3 is TGTGCCAGCAGCCAAGATCGGGGTTACACCATATATTTT.

Many counts were recorded for this clonotype. J is TRBJ2-2 and V is TRBV13; perhaps TRBD1 as D (5 bases). This CDR3 is 16 amino acids long. The germline V and J ends were trimmed by 3 bases and 4 bases, with 15 bases remaining between them. Germline V gene lookup returns CDR1 PRHDT and CDR2 FYEKMQ (reference sequence). CDR3 protein: CASSFTGSSGTGELFF. CDR3 sequence (DNA): TGTGCCAGCAGCTTTACAGGAAGTTCGGGCACCGGGGAGCTGTTTTTT.

The chain couples TRBV5-6 to TRBJ1-2, with D perhaps matching TRBD1 (6 bases). The CDR3 totals 15 residues. Trimming removed 6 bases from V and 0 bases from J, with 15 bases in between. Germline lookup yields CDR1 SGHDT and CDR2 YYEEEE. As DNA, the CDR3 is TGTGCCAGCACTTGGGGGGCAGCCGCTAACTATGGCTACACCTTC. It translates to CASTWGAAANYGYTF.

The sample holds many counts of this clonotype. This sequence joins TRBV7-9 and TRBJ2-1; TRBD1 matches 9 bases. Trimming at V came to 2 bases and at J to 5 bases, leaving 7 bases not matched to a gene. The CDR3 has 16 residues. Germline lookup yields CDR1 SEHNR and CDR2 FQNEAQ (reference sequence). Here the CDR3 DNA reads TGTGCCAGCAGCTTAAACCTGGGACAGGGCCACAATGAGCAGTTCTTC. It codes for CASSLNLGQGHNEQFF.

This clonotype showed up many times. The chain recombines TRBV14 with TRBJ2-1, with 7 positions matching TRBD1. The V gene's germline CDR1 is SGHDN and CDR2 FVKESK. This CDR3 has 16 amino acids. Germline trimming cut 4 bases from V and 6 bases from J; bases unmatched to any gene: 12. CDR3 in amino acids: CASSPLLGQVGNEQFF. The CDR3 nucleotides are TGTGCCAGCAGCCCGCTCCTAGGACAGGTGGGCAATGAGCAGTTCTTC.

This clonotype was counted ten times or more. The gene calls are TRBV6-1 and TRBJ1-4; D may be TRBD1 (5 bases). The CDR3 consists of 15 residues. CDR1 MNHNS and CDR2 SASEGT come from the germline V gene. V was pared by 8 bases and J by 2 bases, with 15 bases between. The CDR3: CASPSDSGTNEKLFF. In DNA form, the CDR3 reads TGTGCCAGCCCCTCTGACAGCGGTACTAATGAAAAACTGTTTTTT.

This clonotype was detected many times. The genes are TRBV10-1 and TRBJ2-2; TRBD2 agrees at 12 bases. The CDR3 is 19 residues long. Germline V CDR1 and CDR2: WNHNN, SYGVQD (reference sequence). Unmatched junction bases numbered 14, after V lost 4 bases and J lost 5 bases. The CDR3 region is CASSVGLAGPERGTGELFF. DNA for the CDR3: TGCGCCAGCAGTGTCGGACTAGCGGGACCCGAACGTGGGACCGGGGAGCTGTTTTTT.

The genes are TRBV6-5 and TRBJ1-1; D unclear. Trimming took 6 bases from V and 7 from J, leaving 12 bases between them. The CDR3 length is 12 residues. Germline CDR1 MNHEY, CDR2 SVGAGI. The CDR3 spells CASRDKYLEAFF. CDR3 DNA sequence: TGTGCCAGCAGAGACAAGTACCTTGAAGCTTTCTTT.

Many counts were recorded for this clonotype. CDR3 in DNA: TGCGCCAGCAGCCAAGATCTAGCAGATACGCAGTATTTT. Its protein is CASSQDLADTQYF. The gene calls are TRBV4-3 and TRBJ2-3; no firm D call. The germline V gene encodes CDR1 LGHNA and CDR2 YSLEER. The CDR3 sequence is 13 residues long. The ends were cut back, 0 bases at V and 4 bases at J, with 5 bases in the middle.

This clonotype was observed many times. The chain employs TRBV13 and TRBJ1-2; D gene uncertain. This CDR3 is 14 amino acids long. Germline V gene data show CDR1 as PRHDT and CDR2 as FYEKMQ (reference sequence). Trimming shortened V by 1 base and J by 2 bases, and 8 bases separated the two germline ends. The CDR3 protein is CASSLENRNYGYTF. CDR3 DNA sequence: TGTGCCAGCAGCTTAGAAAACAGAAACTATGGCTACACCTTC. Together with reference TRBV13 and TRBJ1-2, the CDR3 gives the full variable domain: AAGVIQSPRHLIKEKRETATLKCYPIPRHDTVYWYQQGPGQDPQFLISFYEKMQSDKGSIPDRFSAQQFSDYHSELNMSSLELGDSALYFCASSLENRNYGYTFGSGTRLTVV.

This clonotype occurred many times. The rearrangement uses TRBV27 and TRBJ2-1; 9 positions agree with TRBD1. Trimming at V came to 9 bases and at J to 4 bases, leaving 10 bases not matched to a gene. There are 15 residues in the CDR3. Germline V gene lookup returns CDR1 MNHEY and CDR2 SMNVEV (reference sequence). The CDR3 protein is CASRSGTGPYNEQFF. CDR3 sequence (DNA): TGTGCCAGTCGATCAGGGACAGGGCCTTACAATGAGCAGTTCTTC.

This clonotype was seen repeatedly, ten times or more. The chain employs TRBV14 and TRBJ1-6; D is undetermined. The CDR3 loop spans 15 amino acids. The V gene's germline CDR1 is SGHDN and CDR2 FVKESK. The germline V and J ends were trimmed by 0 bases and 9 bases, with 12 bases remaining between them. As DNA, the CDR3 is TGTGCCAGCAGCCAAGAAAGAAGGGTGGGTTCACCCCTCCACTTT. It is translated as CASSQERRVGSPLHF.

The chain carries TRBV7-9 and TRBJ2-1; TRBD1 aligns across 9 bases. The CDR3 covers 13 residues. Germline V gene data show CDR1 as SEHNR and CDR2 as FQNEAQ (reference sequence). V was clipped by 6 bases and J by 9 bases; unmatched bases: 6. The CDR3 spells CASRPGTGLEQFF. CDR3 nucleotides: TGTGCCAGCAGACCCGGGACAGGGCTTGAGCAGTTCTTC.

In this sample, this clonotype turned up a few times. The chain recombines TRBV7-9 with TRBJ2-1; 13 bases are shared with TRBD2. The CDR3 sequence is 15 residues long. Germline V gives CDR1 SEHNR, CDR2 FQNEAQ (reference sequence). V lost 7 bases to trimming and J lost 7 bases; unmatched junction nucleotides: 7. The CDR3 region has the DNA TGTGCCAGCACCCGGACTAGCGGGAGTCGAAATGAGCAGTTCTTC. This codes for CASTRTSGSRNEQFF.

This clonotype was observed at least ten times. V and J are TRBV10-3 and TRBJ2-7; 7 bases are shared with TRBD1. CDR1 is ENHRY and CDR2 is SYGVKD in the germline V gene. This CDR3 has 11 amino acids. With 10 bases clipped from V and 2 bases from J, the junction kept 2 bases outside the gene matches. The CDR3 is CARDRPYEQYF. CDR3 sequence (DNA): TGTGCCAGGGACAGACCCTACGAGCAGTACTTC.

The chain recombines TRBV7-3 with TRBJ2-7, with TRBD2 as a possible D gene (6 bases). Trimming took 5 bases from V and 4 from J, leaving 21 bases between them. The CDR3 is made up of 16 amino acids. Germline-derived CDR1 and CDR2 are SGHTA and FQGTGA. This CDR3 reads CASSAGRGTAGYEQYF. CDR3 coding DNA: TGTGCCAGCAGCGCAGGACGCGGAACCGCGGGGTACGAGCAGTACTTC. Full variable domain (outside the CDR3, taken from reference TRBV7-3 and TRBJ2-7): GAGVSQTPSNKVTEKGKYVELRCDPISGHTALYWYRQSLGQGPEFLIYFQGTGAADDSGLPNDRFFAVRPEGSVSTLKIQRTERGDSAVYLCASSAGRGTAGYEQYFGPGTRLTVT.

This clonotype came up many times. The chain couples TRBV4-3 to TRBJ2-5, with D tentatively TRBD2 (7 bases). Germline V gene data show CDR1 as LGHNA and CDR2 as YSLEER. The CDR3 covers 15 residues. V was cut by 3 bases and J by 4 bases, with 15 bases left in between. The chain's CDR3 is CASSQNSRGGETQYF. In DNA form, the CDR3 reads TGCGCCAGCAGCCAGAACTCGAGGGGGGGAGAGACCCAGTACTTC.

This clonotype appeared many times. Here the CDR3 reads CATRKMAGLDYGYTF. The CDR3 DNA is TGTGCCACTCGCAAGATGGCAGGTCTTGACTATGGCTACACCTTC. The chain carries TRBV14 and TRBJ1-2, with unresolved D. Trimming cost V 10 bases and J 3 bases, with 21 bases left between them. This CDR3 region has 15 residues. Germline lookup yields CDR1 SGHDN and CDR2 FVKESK.

In its sample, this clonotype was seen many times. The V gene is TRBV10-3, the J gene TRBJ2-1, with D possibly matching TRBD2 (6 bases). V was shortened by 1 base and J by 8 bases, with 15 bases between the two germline ends. Germline values: CDR1 ENHRY, CDR2 SYGVKD. The CDR3 has 15 amino acids. CDR3 sequence: CAISEFTGGGDEQFF. CDR3 nucleotides: TGTGCCATCAGTGAGTTCACAGGTGGAGGGGATGAGCAGTTCTTC.